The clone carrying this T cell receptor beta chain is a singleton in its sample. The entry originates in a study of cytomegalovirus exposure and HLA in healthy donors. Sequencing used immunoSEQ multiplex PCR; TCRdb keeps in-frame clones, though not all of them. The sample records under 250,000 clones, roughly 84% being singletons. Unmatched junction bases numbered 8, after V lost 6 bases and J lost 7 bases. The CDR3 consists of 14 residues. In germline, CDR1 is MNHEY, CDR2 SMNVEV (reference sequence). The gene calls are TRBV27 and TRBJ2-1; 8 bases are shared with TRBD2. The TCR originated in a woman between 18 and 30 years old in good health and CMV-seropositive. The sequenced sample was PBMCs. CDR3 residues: CASRWTGGPNEQFF. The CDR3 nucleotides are TGTGCCAGCAGGTGGACGGGAGGGCCAAATGAGCAGTTCTTC.